In its sample, the clone carrying this T cell receptor beta chain was seen once. This specimen belongs to a study of blood T cell repertoires in COVID-19. Study at large: From the United States, Italy and Spain came samples of acute and convalescent COVID-19. T cells, B-cell-depleted T cells, or PBMCs supplied cDNA or gDNA.

Clinical history reported by participants formed the basis on which cohorts were assigned. Germline loops: CDR1 MNHEY, CDR2 SVGAGI. V gave up 0 bases and J gave up 3 bases, with 6 bases separating them. The CDR3 is made up of 14 amino acids. Per the original data handling: Estimated nucleated cell counts came from reference gene primer amplification. The table came from immunoSEQ multiplex PCR; TCRdb's copy has only in-frame clones and leaves some out. Clone size and V and J calls were adopted from that table, with D and trimming inferred from the DNA. In the table there are about 250,000 clones, 87% of which are singletons.

This receptor was taken from a woman aged 25 to 45 with acute COVID-19. The gene calls are TRBV6-5 and TRBJ1-5; D is unclear. Sample: PBMCs or T cells enriched from blood (not recorded which). In DNA, the CDR3 is TGTGCCAGCAGTTACTCGGCAGACAATCAGCCCCAGCATTTT. This gives the protein CASSYSADNQPQHF.